A single T cell receptor (beta chain) is shown here with its context. Some clones are missing from TCRdb's copy, which holds only in-frame ones; the method was immunoSEQ multiplex PCR. The data show about 75,000 clones, 94% seen once. The data derive from a study of T cell changes during pregnancy in multiple sclerosis. The CDR3 sequence is 13 residues long. Germline lookup yields CDR1 SGHVS and CDR2 FQNEAQ. V lost 2 bases and J lost 1, with 5 bases in between. The chain uses TRBV7-8 and TRBJ1-1; a weak D match, TRBD1 (5 bases). This specimen consisted of CD4+ T cells from peripheral blood mononuclear cells, obtained after pregnancy. This TCR came from a female donor with multiple sclerosis, enrolled in a pregnancy study. CDR3 sequence: CASSLRGNTEAFF. CDR3 in DNA: TGTGCCAGCAGCTTAAGGGGGAACACTGAAGCTTTCTTT.